The rows below give T cell receptor beta chains drawn from one sample of a study of T cells in Graves' hyperthyroidism and ophthalmopathy. TCRdb re-called the multiplex PCR reads through MiXCR, storing one row per CDR3 protein. The sample has fewer than 600,000 distinct CDR3 sequences, roughly 14% seen once; the top ten hold 15% to 20%. Sequenced: blood. The receptors shown here come from a woman aged 18-29 years with Graves' hyperthyroidism. CDR3s include the opening cysteine and the closing phenylalanine or tryptophan. Each record gives: clone size, D gene, V gene, J gene, CDR3 protein, CDR3 DNA. A D gene is named only where the DNA matches it firmly. A row's size may be missing; if present it is once, few, many or a size class.

many	.	TRBV24-1	TRBJ2-1	CATSDGLHNEQFF	TGTGCCACCAGTGATGGTCTTCACAATGAGCAGTTCTTC
many	TRBD1	TRBV10-3	TRBJ1-1	CAILIGDRDEAFF	TGTGCCATCCTGATCGGGGACAGGGATGAAGCTTTCTTT
many	.	TRBV2	TRBJ2-5	CASSSGSGGETQYF	TGTGCCAGCAGTTCAGGTTCCGGCGGGGAGACCCAGTACTTC
many	TRBD2	TRBV30	TRBJ2-5	CAWIRSGGMMETQYF	TGTGCCTGGATTCGTAGCGGGGGTATGATGGAGACCCAGTACTTC
many	.	TRBV5-1	TRBJ1-4	CASSAGIATNEKLFF	TGCGCCAGCAGCGCCGGGATTGCAACTAATGAAAAACTGTTTTTT
many	TRBD1	TRBV20-1	TRBJ2-1	CSARPVVPGQGRPSSYNEQFF	TGCAGTGCTAGACCCGTTGTCCCGGGACAGGGTAGGCCGAGCTCCTACAATGAGCAGTTCTTC
many	.	TRBV2	TRBJ2-1	CASSGYKRVGTYNEQFF	TGTGCCAGCAGTGGATATAAGCGGGTAGGAACTTACAATGAGCAGTTCTTC
.	.	TRBV7-3	TRBJ2-3	CASSLTATDTQYF	TGTGCCAGCAGCTTAACCGCTACAGATACGCAGTATTTT
few	.	TRBV5-1	TRBJ1-2	CASSRAGPSINYGYTF	TGCGCCAGCAGCAGAGCAGGGCCCTCTATTAACTATGGCTACACCTTC
.	.	TRBV5-6	TRBJ1-2	CASSPDTGNNYGYTF	TGTGCCAGCAGCCCGGATACAGGGAATAACTATGGCTACACCTTC
many	TRBD1	TRBV7-3	TRBJ2-2	CASSLTPTGGVDTGELFF	TGTGCCAGCAGCTTAACTCCGACAGGGGGAGTAGACACCGGGGAGCTGTTTTTT
many	.	TRBV5-1	TRBJ2-3	CASSLAQSLDTQYF	TGCGCCAGCAGCTTGGCCCAGAGCCTCGATACGCAGTATTTT
few	.	TRBV5-1	TRBJ1-6	CASSLVDRIDSPLHF	TGCGCCAGCAGCTTGGTTGACAGGATTGATTCACCCCTCCACTTT
many	.	TRBV30	TRBJ2-1	CAWSQSGNEQFF	TGTGCCTGGAGCCAAAGCGGCAATGAGCAGTTCTTC
many	TRBD2	TRBV6-1	TRBJ2-5	CASSERTSGSWRETQYF	TGTGCCAGCAGTGAACGGACTAGCGGGAGCTGGCGAGAGACCCAGTACTTC
many	TRBD2	TRBV7-8	TRBJ2-7	CASSPLASGRLHEQYF	TGTGCCAGCAGCCCCCTGGCTAGCGGGAGACTGCACGAGCAGTACTTC
.	.	TRBV11-2	TRBJ2-5	CASSLDRGATQYF	TGTGCCAGCAGCTTAGATCGAGGGGCGACCCAGTACTTC